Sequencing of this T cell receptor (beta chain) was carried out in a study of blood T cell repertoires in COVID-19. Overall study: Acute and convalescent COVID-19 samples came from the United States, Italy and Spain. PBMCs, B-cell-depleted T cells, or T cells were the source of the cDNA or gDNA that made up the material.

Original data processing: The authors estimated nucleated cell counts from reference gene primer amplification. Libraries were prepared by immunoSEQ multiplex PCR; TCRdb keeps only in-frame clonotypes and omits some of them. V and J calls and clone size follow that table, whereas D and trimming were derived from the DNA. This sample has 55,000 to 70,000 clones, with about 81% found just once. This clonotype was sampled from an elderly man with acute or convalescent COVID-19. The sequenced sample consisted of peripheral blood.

CDR3 sequence reads: CASSEHVGNIRNEQFF. The CDR3 DNA sequence: TGTGCCAGCAGTGAACATGTCGGTAATATCCGGAATGAGCAGTTCTTC. V usage is TRBV6-1 and J usage is TRBJ2-1; D is unresolved. The germline V gene encodes CDR1 MNHNS and CDR2 SASEGT. With 2 bases removed from V and 7 bases from J, the gap between germline ends came to 18 bases. CDR3 length: 16 amino acids.